This T cell receptor (beta chain) stems from a study of blood T cell repertoires in COVID-19. Overall study: T cells, B-cell-depleted T cells, or PBMCs supplied cDNA or gDNA.

Under the authors' procedure: Amplification with reference gene primers provided the estimates of nucleated cell counts. Measured with immunoSEQ multiplex PCR; TCRdb has only the in-frame clones, and not every one. V and J calls and clone size follow that table, whereas D and trimming were derived from the DNA. The data show 220,000 or so clones, with about 79% seen just once and 1.3% held by the top ten. The CDR3 length is 13 residues. V lost 8 bases, J lost 4 bases, and 4 bases stayed unmatched. Looked up from germline, CDR1 is LGHNA and CDR2 is YSLEER. Recruitment covered fewer than 25 US areas and drew participants whose ages spanned about 18 to 100 years. Participant reports of clinical history set cohort assignment.

The sequenced material came from PBMCs or T cells enriched from blood (not recorded which). The sequence derives from a woman aged 40-49 years with acute COVID-19. This chain uses TRBV4-3 with TRBJ2-1; 8 bases align to TRBD2. The DNA of the CDR3 is TGCGCCAGCTCCTCGGGAGGGTACAATGAGCAGTTCTTC. Its translation is CASSSGGYNEQFF.